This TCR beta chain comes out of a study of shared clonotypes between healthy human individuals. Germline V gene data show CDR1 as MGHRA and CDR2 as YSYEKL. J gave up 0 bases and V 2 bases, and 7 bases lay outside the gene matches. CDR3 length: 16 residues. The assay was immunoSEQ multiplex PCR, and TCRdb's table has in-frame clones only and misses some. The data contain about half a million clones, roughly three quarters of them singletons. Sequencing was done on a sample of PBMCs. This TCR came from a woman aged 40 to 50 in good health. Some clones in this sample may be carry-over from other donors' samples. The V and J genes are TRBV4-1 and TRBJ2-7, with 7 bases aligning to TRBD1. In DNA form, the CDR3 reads TGCGCCAGCAGCCAACGCACCGGGACAGACTCCTACGAGCAGTACTTC. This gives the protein CASSQRTGTDSYEQYF.